A selection of T cell receptor beta chains follows, all from one sample in a study of T cell responses to AZD1222 COVID-19 vaccine. Sequencing used immunoSEQ multiplex PCR; TCRdb keeps in-frame clones, though not all of them. The sample contains more than 50,000 clones, roughly 85% of which appear only once. Source: peripheral blood, taken on day 0 of AZD1222 vaccination. The receptors here all came from an adult in good health. The CDR3 runs from the conserved cysteine through the conserved F or W. Fields, in order: J gene, V gene, CDR3 protein.

>TRBJ2-7|TRBV6-2/TRBV6-3
CASSYDRVYEQYF
>TRBJ2-3|TRBV28
CASTPGDRFTDTQYF
>TRBJ1-2|TRBV9
CASSPQTGGNYGYTF
>TRBJ2-7|TRBV3-1/TRBV3-2
CASSQDGLAGEPGEQYF
>TRBJ2-7|TRBV7-2
CASSYLGGDEQYF
>TRBJ2-7|TRBV5-1
CASSLAVGVSYEQYF
>TRBJ1-1|TRBV5-1
CASSLDRGTGRTTEAFF
>TRBJ1-3|TRBV10-3
CAISDPLRGPGNTIYF
>TRBJ2-3|TRBV4-1
CASSQDVGGLAAITDTQYF
>TRBJ1-2|TRBV6-5
CASSSDRGVYGYTF
>TRBJ2-4|TRBV23-1
CASSQSNSGGGGKNIQYF
>TRBJ1-1|TRBV7-2
CASRSEFSQGTEAFF
>TRBJ2-4|TRBV5-1
CASSFSGGNIQYF
>TRBJ2-2|TRBV12-3/TRBV12-4
CASSFRGAGELFF
>TRBJ1-6|TRBV6-2/TRBV6-3
CASSPLQGSNSPLHF
>TRBJ1-6|TRBV7-2
CASSQYNSPSSYNSPLHF
>TRBJ2-7|TRBV2
CASSENRQSNSYEQYF
>TRBJ2-3|TRBV3-1/TRBV3-2
CASSQVSSGVRRVTDTQYF
>TRBJ2-3|TRBV19
CASSIGGGIITDTQYF
>TRBJ1-6|TRBV7-8
CASSFMGRRSSYNSPLHF
>TRBJ1-5|TRBV19
CATRRGYYQPQHF
>TRBJ1-2|TRBV4-3
CASSQVTGGDTYGYTF
>TRBJ1-1|TRBV18
CASSQGENTEAFF
>TRBJ1-4|TRBV18
CASSPGQGNNEKLFF
>TRBJ1-5|TRBV6-6
CASNPGDSNQPQHF
>TRBJ2-7|TRBV29-1
CSVGSGQGAREQYF
>TRBJ2-5|TRBV2
CASSEVAGAVQETQYF
>TRBJ1-2|TRBV5-1
CASSGSGTGAWGYTF
>TRBJ2-3|TRBV12-3/TRBV12-4
CASSWSTDTQYF
>TRBJ1-5|TRBV9
CASSSSGTVDQPQHF
>TRBJ2-7|TRBV18
CASSPQASYEQYF